This T cell receptor (beta chain) was sequenced for a study of blood T cell repertoires in COVID-19. Study as a whole: Sample material is recorded as cDNA or gDNA derived from T cells, B-cell-depleted T cells, or PBMCs.

The repertoire was sequenced with immunoSEQ multiplex PCR; TCRdb's copy has only in-frame clones and lacks some. The sample has some 270,000 clones, under 95% seen once. Recruitment covered 20 to 25 US areas and drew participants whose ages spanned roughly 18 to 90 years. Assignments of participants to cohorts depended upon their own reported clinical history. In the 2 weeks before study entry, exposed participants met a COVID-19 case, which was PCR-confirmed or clinician-diagnosed. CDR1 is LNHDA and CDR2 is SQIVND in the germline V gene (reference sequence). This CDR3 has 13 amino acids. V was pared by 5 bases and J by 4 bases, with 12 bases between.

The V call is TRBV19, the J call TRBJ2-7; tentative D call: TRBD2 (6 bases). This TCR came from a man aged 35 to 55 who had been exposed to COVID-19. The sample taken for sequencing was PBMCs or T cells enriched from blood (not recorded which). CDR3 bases: TGTGCCAGTAGTCCTTCGGGGGATTACGAGCAGTACTTC. Translation: CASSPSGDYEQYF.